Sequencing of this T cell receptor (beta chain) was carried out in a study of T-cell reconstitution after alpha-beta-depleted transplantation in children. Trimming cost V 1 base and J 6 bases; bases outside gene matches: 8. This CDR3 has 15 amino acids. Germline values: CDR1 SGHVS, CDR2 FNYEAQ. Preparation of the TCRbeta library used unique molecular identifiers. MiXCR, run by TCRdb on the PCR reads, gives a single entry per CDR3 protein. Of about 610,000 distinct CDR3 sequences in the sample, over 9.5% were seen once. The source of this sequence is a human donor who donated a stem cell graft to a child with acute myeloid leukemia. The material sequenced was PBMCs from the stem cell graft donor, taken from the stem cell graft. The chain uses TRBV7-6 and TRBJ2-7; 8 nucleotides agree with TRBD2. CDR3 in amino acids: CASSLGVTSEGEQYF. Here the CDR3 DNA reads TGTGCCAGCAGCTTAGGTGTGACTAGCGAGGGCGAGCAGTACTTC.